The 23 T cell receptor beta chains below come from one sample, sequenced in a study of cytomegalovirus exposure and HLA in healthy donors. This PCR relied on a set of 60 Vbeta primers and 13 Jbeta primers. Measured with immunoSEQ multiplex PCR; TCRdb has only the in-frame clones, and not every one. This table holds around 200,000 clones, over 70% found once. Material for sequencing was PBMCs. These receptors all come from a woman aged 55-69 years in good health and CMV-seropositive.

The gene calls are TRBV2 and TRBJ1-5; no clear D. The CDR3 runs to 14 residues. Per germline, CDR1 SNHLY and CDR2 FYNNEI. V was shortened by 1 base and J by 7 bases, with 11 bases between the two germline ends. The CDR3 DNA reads TGTGCCAGCAGTGAAGTTGGGGAGAAGCAGCCCCAGCATTTT. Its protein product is CASSEVGEKQPQHF.

The CDR3 DNA reads TGTGCCAGCAGCAAAGGACAGGGGGCCGAGCAGTACTTC. It codes for CASSKGQGAEQYF. V usage is TRBV21-1 and J usage is TRBJ2-5; the table gives TRBD1 as D, unverified against the DNA. The J call may be in error: the DNA end matches TRBJ2-7 better. TRBV21-1 is an annotated pseudogene. The CDR3 runs to 13 residues.

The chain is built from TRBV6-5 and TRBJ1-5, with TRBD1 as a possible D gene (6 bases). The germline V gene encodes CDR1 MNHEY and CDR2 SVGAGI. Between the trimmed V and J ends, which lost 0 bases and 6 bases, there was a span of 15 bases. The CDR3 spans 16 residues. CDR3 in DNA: TGTGCCAGCAGTTACTCGGGACAAGGGGATGGTCAGCCCCAGCATTTT. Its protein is CASSYSGQGDGQPQHF.

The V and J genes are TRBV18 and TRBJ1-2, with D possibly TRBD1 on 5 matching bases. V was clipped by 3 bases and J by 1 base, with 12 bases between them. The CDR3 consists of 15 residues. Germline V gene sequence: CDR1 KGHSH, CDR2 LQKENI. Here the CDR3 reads CASSPVQGNNYGYTF. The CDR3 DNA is TGTGCCAGCTCACCGGTCCAGGGAAATAACTATGGCTACACCTTC.

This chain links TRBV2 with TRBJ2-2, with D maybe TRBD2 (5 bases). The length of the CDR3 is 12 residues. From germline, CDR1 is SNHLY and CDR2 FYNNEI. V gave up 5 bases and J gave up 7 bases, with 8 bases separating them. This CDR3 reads CASSRSGGELFF. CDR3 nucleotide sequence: TGTGCCAGCAGTCGCAGCGGCGGGGAGCTGTTTTTT.

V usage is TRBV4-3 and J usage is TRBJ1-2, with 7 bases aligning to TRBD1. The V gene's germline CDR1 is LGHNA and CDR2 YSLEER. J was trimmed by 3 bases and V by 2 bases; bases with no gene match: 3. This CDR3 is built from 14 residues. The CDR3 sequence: CASSQYRGDYGYTF. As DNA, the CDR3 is TGCGCCAGCAGCCAATACAGGGGAGACTATGGCTACACCTTC.

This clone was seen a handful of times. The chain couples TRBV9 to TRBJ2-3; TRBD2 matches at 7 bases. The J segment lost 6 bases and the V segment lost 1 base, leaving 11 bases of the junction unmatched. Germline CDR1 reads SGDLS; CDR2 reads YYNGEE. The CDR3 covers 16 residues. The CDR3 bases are TGTGCCAGCAGCGTAAGACTAGCTGGGGTAGGGGATACGCAGTATTTT. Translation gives CASSVRLAGVGDTQYF.

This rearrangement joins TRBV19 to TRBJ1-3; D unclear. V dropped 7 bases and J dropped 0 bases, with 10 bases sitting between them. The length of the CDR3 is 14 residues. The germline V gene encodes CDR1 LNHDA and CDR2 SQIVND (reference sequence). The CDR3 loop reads CASNREASGNTIYF. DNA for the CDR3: TGTGCCAGTAATCGGGAGGCCTCTGGAAACACCATATATTTT.

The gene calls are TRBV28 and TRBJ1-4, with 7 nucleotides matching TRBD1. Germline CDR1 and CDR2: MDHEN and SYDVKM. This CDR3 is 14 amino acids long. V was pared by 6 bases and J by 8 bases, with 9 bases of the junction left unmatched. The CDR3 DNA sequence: TGTGCCAGCAGGGGGGGACAGTTGGAGGAAAAACTGTTTTTT. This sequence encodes CASRGGQLEEKLFF.

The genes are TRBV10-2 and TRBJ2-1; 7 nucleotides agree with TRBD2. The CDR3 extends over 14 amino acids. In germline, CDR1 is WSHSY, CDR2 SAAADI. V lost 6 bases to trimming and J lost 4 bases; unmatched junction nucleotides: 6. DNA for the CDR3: TGCGCCAGCAGAACCGGGACTACGTACAATGAGCAGTTCTTC. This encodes CASRTGTTYNEQFF.

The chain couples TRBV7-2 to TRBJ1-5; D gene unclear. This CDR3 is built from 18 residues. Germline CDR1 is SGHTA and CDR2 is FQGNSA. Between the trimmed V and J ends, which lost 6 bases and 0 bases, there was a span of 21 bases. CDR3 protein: CASSPHRTDPYSNQPQHF. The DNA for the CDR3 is TGTGCCAGCAGTCCTCACCGGACTGATCCCTATAGCAATCAGCCCCAGCATTTT.

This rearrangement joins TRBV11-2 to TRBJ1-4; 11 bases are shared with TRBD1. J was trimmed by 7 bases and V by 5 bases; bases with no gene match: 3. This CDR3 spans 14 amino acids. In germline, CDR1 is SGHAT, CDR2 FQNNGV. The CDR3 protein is CASSRGTGGEKLFF. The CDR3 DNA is TGTGCCAGCAGCCGCGGGACAGGGGGTGAAAAACTGTTTTTT.

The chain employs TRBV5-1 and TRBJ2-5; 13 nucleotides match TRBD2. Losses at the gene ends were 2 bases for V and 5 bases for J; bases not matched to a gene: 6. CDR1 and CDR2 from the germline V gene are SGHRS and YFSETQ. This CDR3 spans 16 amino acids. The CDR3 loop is CASSLLAGGLEETQYF. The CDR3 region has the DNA TGCGCCAGCAGCTTACTAGCGGGAGGGCTTGAGGAGACCCAGTACTTC. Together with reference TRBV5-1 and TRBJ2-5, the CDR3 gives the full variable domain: KAGVTQTPRYLIKTRGQQVTLSCSPISGHRSVSWYQQTPGQGLQFLFEYFSETQRNKGNFPGRFSGRQFSNSRSEMNVSTLELGDSALYLCASSLLAGGLEETQYFGPGTRLLVL.

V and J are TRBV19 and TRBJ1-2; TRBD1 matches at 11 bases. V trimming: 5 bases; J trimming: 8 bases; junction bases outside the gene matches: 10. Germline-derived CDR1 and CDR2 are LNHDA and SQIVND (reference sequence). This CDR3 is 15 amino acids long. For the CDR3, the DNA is TGTGCCAGTAGTGTTCGGACAGGGGGCACTGGAGGCTACACCTTC. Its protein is CASSVRTGGTGGYTF.

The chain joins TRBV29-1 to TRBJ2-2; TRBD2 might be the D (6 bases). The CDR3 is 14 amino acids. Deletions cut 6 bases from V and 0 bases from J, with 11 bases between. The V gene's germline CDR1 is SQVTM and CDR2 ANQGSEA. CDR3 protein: CSVIRDSNTGELFF. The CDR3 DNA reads TGCAGCGTGATCAGGGACTCGAACACCGGGGAGCTGTTTTTT.

This chain's CDR3 is CASSHRQGEAFF. The DNA of the CDR3 is TGTGCCAGCAGCCACCGACAGGGTGAAGCTTTCTTT. The chain has TRBV5-8 and TRBJ1-1, with 7 bases fitting TRBD1. The germline gives CDR1 SGHTS, CDR2 YDEGEE. The V segment lost 4 bases and the J segment 7 bases; nucleotides outside the gene matches: 4. The CDR3 covers 12 residues. The variable domain in full, with the rest retrieved from reference TRBV5-8 and TRBJ1-1, is EAGVTQSPTHLIKTRGQQATLRCSPISGHTSVYWYQQALGLGLQFLLWYDEGEERNRGNFPPRFSGRQFPNYSSELNVNALELEDSALYLCASSHRQGEAFFGQGTRLTVV.

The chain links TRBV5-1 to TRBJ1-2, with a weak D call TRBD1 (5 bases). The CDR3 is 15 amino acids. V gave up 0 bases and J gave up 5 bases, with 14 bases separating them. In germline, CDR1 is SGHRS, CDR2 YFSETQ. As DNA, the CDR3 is TGCGCCAGCAGCTTGGTTGCGGGGGAGGTGTATGGCTACACCTTC. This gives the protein CASSLVAGEVYGYTF.

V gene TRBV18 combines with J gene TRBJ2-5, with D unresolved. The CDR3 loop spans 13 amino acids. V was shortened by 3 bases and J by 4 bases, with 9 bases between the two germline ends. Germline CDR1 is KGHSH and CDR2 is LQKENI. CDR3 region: CASSPSIRETQYF. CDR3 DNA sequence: TGTGCCAGCTCACCTAGTATACGAGAGACCCAGTACTTC.

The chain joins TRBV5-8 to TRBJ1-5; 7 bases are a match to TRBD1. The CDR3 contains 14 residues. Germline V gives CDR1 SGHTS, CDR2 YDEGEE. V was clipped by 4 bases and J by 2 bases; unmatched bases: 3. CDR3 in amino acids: CASSKTGGNQPQHF. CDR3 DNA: TGTGCCAGCAGCAAAACAGGGGGCAATCAGCCCCAGCATTTT.

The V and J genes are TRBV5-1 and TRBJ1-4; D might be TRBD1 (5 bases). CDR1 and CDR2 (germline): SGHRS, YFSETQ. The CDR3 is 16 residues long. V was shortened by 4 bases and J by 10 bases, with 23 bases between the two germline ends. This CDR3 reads CASSPTGTSTMGKLFF. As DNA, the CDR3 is TGCGCCAGCAGCCCGACCGGGACTTCAACTATGGGAAAACTGTTTTTT.

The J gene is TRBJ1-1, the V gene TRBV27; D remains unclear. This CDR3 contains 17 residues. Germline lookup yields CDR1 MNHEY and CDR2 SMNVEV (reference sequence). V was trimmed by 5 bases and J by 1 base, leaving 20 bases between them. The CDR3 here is CASSPLVPTLGNTEAFF. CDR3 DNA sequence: TGTGCCAGCAGTCCCCTGGTCCCGACACTGGGGAACACTGAAGCTTTCTTT.

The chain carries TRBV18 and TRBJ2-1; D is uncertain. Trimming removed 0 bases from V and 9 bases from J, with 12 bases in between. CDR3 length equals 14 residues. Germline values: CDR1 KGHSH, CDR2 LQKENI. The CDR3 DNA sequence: TGTGCCAGCTCACCACCCTCAGGAAGAAGTGAGCAGTTCTTC. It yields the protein CASSPPSGRSEQFF. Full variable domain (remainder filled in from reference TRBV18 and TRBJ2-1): NAGVMQNPRHLVRRRGQEARLRCSPMKGHSHVYWYRQLPEEGLKFMVYLQKENIIDESGMPKERFSAEFPKEGPSILRIQQVVRGDSAAYFCASSPPSGRSEQFFGPGTRLTVL.

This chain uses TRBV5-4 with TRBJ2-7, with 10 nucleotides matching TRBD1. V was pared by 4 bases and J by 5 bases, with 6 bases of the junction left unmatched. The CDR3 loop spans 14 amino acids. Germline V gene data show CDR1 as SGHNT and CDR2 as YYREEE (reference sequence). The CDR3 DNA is TGTGCCAGCAGCCAACGGGACAGGGGCCACGAGCAGTACTTC. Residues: CASSQRDRGHEQYF.